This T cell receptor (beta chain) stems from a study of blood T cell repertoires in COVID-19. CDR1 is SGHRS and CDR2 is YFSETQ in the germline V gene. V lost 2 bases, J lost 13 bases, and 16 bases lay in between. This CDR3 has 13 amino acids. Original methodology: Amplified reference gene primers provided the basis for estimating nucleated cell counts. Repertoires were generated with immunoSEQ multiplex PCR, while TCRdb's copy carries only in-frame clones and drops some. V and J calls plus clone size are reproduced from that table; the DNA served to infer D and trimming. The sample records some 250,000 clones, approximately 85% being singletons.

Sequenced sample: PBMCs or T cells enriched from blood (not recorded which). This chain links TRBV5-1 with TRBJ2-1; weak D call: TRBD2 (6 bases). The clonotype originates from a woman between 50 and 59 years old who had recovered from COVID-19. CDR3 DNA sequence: TGCGCCAGCAGCTTCGACGGGACTTACAATCAGTTCTTC. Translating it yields CASSFDGTYNQFF.